One T cell receptor (beta chain) is described in this entry. Its antigen is as yet unknown. The sample belongs to a study of identical twins' blood T cells. In the study's own analysis: Each donor had about 95,000 to nearly 500,000 clonotypes. From the 5' RACE reads, TCRdb called clonotypes with MiXCR, one entry per CDR3 protein. The V and J calls, along with clone size, are taken from TCRdb and not from the paper's own processing. This table holds hundreds of thousands of distinct CDR3 sequences, roughly 28% found once. Findings and caveats of the study: Top TCRbeta clonotypes were shared more with twin than unrelated donors. Mainly, cloneset size products determined shared clonotypes, twins included. Twins reportedly had markedly more similar V usage than unrelated donors, even among out-of-frame TCRbeta clonotypes.

The CDR3 has 12 amino acids. CDR1 KGHSH and CDR2 LQKENI come from the germline V gene. V lost 8 bases, J lost 2 bases, and 8 bases lay in between. This chain links TRBV18 with TRBJ2-3; D is ambiguous. Sample: PBMCs. The sequence came from a woman aged 18-50 years in good health. The CDR3 here is CASAKNTDTQYF. The CDR3 DNA is TGTGCCAGCGCCAAGAACACAGATACGCAGTATTTT.